A single sample gave rise to the 24 T cell receptor beta chains below, sequenced in a study of OX40 agonist ivuxolimab in advanced cancers. The table came from immunoSEQ multiplex PCR; TCRdb's copy has only in-frame clones and leaves some out. The top ten clones hold approximately 8% of a sample with 70,000 to 90,000 clones, roughly nine tenths of them seen once. Sequences were derived from CD4+ or CD8+ T cells sorted from blood, sampled in a trial of the OX40 agonist ivuxolimab. These TCRs come from an adult with an advanced solid tumor such as melanoma, head and neck, liver or kidney cancer.

The rearrangement links TRBV12-2 to TRBJ1-2; the DNA was not used to check the table's D call, TRBD1. TRBV12-2 represents a pseudogene. The CDR3 is made up of 16 amino acids. The CDR3 DNA follows: TGTGCAAGTAGCCCATATCGGGACAGGGGGACCTATGGCTACACCTTC. This translates into CASSPYRDRGTYGYTF.

This clone was detected once. This chain joins TRBV7-8 and TRBJ2-3; 8 nucleotides line up with TRBD1. Germline-derived CDR1 and CDR2 are SGHVS and FQNEAQ. V dropped 5 bases and J dropped 0; count of bases not matched to a gene: 7. The CDR3 contains 16 residues. The CDR3 loop reads CASSIRTGTSTDTQYF. In nucleotides, the CDR3 is TGTGCCAGCAGCATCCGGACAGGGACTAGCACAGATACGCAGTATTTT.

This clone was found once. The chain carries TRBV7-9 and TRBJ2-2; no definite D call. The CDR3 totals 15 residues. Germline V gene sequence: CDR1 SEHNR, CDR2 FQNEAQ (reference sequence). Trimming cost V 2 bases and J 5 bases, with 12 bases left between them. The CDR3 DNA is TGTGCCAGCAGCTTAACGTCGGTCAGGACCGGGGAGCTGTTTTTT. Translation gives CASSLTSVRTGELFF.

This clone occurred once. The rearrangement joins TRBV2 to TRBJ2-2; the D call may be TRBD1 or TRBD2 (7 bases each). CDR3 size: 14 residues. Per germline, CDR1 SNHLY and CDR2 FYNNEI. Deletions cut 6 bases from V and 3 bases from J, with 11 bases between. The CDR3 coding sequence is TGTGCCAGCAGCTCAGGGGGGGACACCGGGGAGCTGTTTTTT. Encoded protein: CASSSGGDTGELFF.

The chain links TRBV6-5 to TRBJ2-2; TRBD1 agrees at 9 bases. Germline lookup yields CDR1 MNHEY and CDR2 SVGAGI. CDR3 length equals 14 residues. The V gene end was trimmed by 5 bases and the J gene end by 4 bases; junction bases not matched to a gene: 2. The CDR3 here is CASSRTGVTGELFF. The CDR3 DNA reads TGTGCCAGCAGTAGGACAGGGGTCACCGGGGAGCTGTTTTTT.

The chain uses TRBV6-5 and TRBJ1-2; tentative D call: TRBD1 (5 bases). Germline CDR1 and CDR2: MNHEY and SVGAGI. Trimming stripped 10 bases from V and 4 bases from J, with 13 bases between. The CDR3 has 12 amino acids. CDR3 protein: CATRRQTYGYTF. DNA for the CDR3: TGTGCCACCCGCAGACAGACCTATGGCTACACCTTC.

This clone was found a few times. The CDR3 loop reads CASSPTGISYEQYF. Here the CDR3 DNA reads TGCGCCAGCAGCCCCACAGGTATTTCCTACGAGCAGTACTTC. The chain uses TRBV5-1 and TRBJ2-7, with D possibly matching TRBD1 (5 bases). V was clipped by 4 bases and J by 1 base, with 12 bases between them. The CDR3 is made up of 14 amino acids. The germline V gene has CDR1 SGHRS and CDR2 YFSETQ. Based on the CDR3 plus reference TRBV5-1 and TRBJ2-7, the full variable domain is KAGVTQTPRYLIKTRGQQVTLSCSPISGHRSVSWYQQTPGQGLQFLFEYFSETQRNKGNFPGRFSGRQFSNSRSEMNVSTLELGDSALYLCASSPTGISYEQYFGPGTRLTVT.

The V gene is TRBV5-4, the J gene TRBJ2-1; D perhaps matches TRBD1 (6 bases). V lost 3 bases, J lost 1 base, and 14 bases lay in between. Germline values: CDR1 SGHNT, CDR2 YYREEE (reference sequence). The CDR3 is 16 residues long. As DNA, the CDR3 is TGTGCCAGCAGCTCCCACGACAGGACTTCCTACAATGAGCAGTTCTTC. It is translated as CASSSHDRTSYNEQFF. The variable domain in full, completed from reference TRBV5-4 and TRBJ2-1, reads ETGVTQSPTHLIKTRGQQVTLRCSSQSGHNTVSWYQQALGQGPQFIFQYYREEENGRGNFPPRFSGLQFPNYSSELNVNALELDDSALYLCASSSHDRTSYNEQFFGPGTRLTVL.

The chain employs TRBV13 and TRBJ2-4; D perhaps matches TRBD2 (6 bases). The germline CDR1 and CDR2 sequences are PRHDT and FYEKMQ (reference sequence). V lost 5 bases, J lost 3 bases, and 17 bases lay in between. This CDR3 region has 16 residues. CDR3 region: CASSILGAGSKNIQYF. CDR3 DNA: TGTGCCAGCAGCATCCTAGGAGCCGGGAGCAAAAACATTCAGTACTTC.

This chain links TRBV6-5 with TRBJ1-6; TRBD1 aligns across 7 bases. This CDR3 region has 16 residues. The ends lost 0 bases at V and 8 bases at J; junction bases unmatched: 7. From germline, CDR1 is MNHEY and CDR2 SVGAGI. The CDR3 DNA is TGTGCCAGCAGTTACTCGATGACAGGGAGTTATTCACCCCTCCACTTT. Translated: CASSYSMTGSYSPLHF.

The chain recombines TRBV29-1 with TRBJ2-3; 9 nucleotides agree with TRBD2. This CDR3 is 16 amino acids long. V lost 1 base, J lost 1 base, and 6 bases stayed unmatched. Germline CDR1 is SQVTM and CDR2 is ANQGSEA. CDR3 sequence: CSVEGGRGGGTDTQYF. As DNA, the CDR3 is TGCAGCGTTGAAGGCGGTCGCGGGGGGGGCACAGATACGCAGTATTTT.

V and J are TRBV30 and TRBJ2-2; 9 nucleotides line up with TRBD1. J was trimmed by 7 bases and V by 3 bases; bases with no gene match: 9. This CDR3 is 15 amino acids long. CDR1 and CDR2 from the germline V gene are GTSNPN and SVGIG (reference sequence). The CDR3 protein is CAWRVTGGRHGELFF. The CDR3 bases are TGTGCCTGGAGGGTAACAGGGGGCCGACACGGGGAGCTGTTTTTT.

This rearrangement joins TRBV11-2 to TRBJ1-2; 8 nucleotides agree with TRBD1. V trimming: 5 bases; J trimming: 8 bases; junction bases outside the gene matches: 13. CDR3 length: 15 residues. Per the germline V gene, CDR1 is SGHAT and CDR2 is FQNNGV. Written as DNA, the CDR3 is TGTGCCAGCAGCCGTACCAACCCGGGACAGGCAGGCTACACCTTC. Translation gives CASSRTNPGQAGYTF.

This clone was seen once. J is TRBJ2-5 and V is TRBV11-2, with D tentatively TRBD2 (6 bases). CDR3 size: 13 residues. Germline CDR1 reads SGHAT; CDR2 reads FQNNGV. V shed 5 bases and J shed 1 base, with 8 bases lying between them. Here the CDR3 reads CASSVGLQETQYF. The DNA of the CDR3 is TGTGCCAGCAGCGTGGGACTCCAAGAGACCCAGTACTTC.

The V call is TRBV28, the J call TRBJ2-7; TRBD1 matches at 7 bases. The CDR3 runs 15 residues. V trimming: 11 bases; J trimming: 0 bases; junction bases outside the gene matches: 13. CDR1 and CDR2 from the germline V gene are MDHEN and SYDVKM. The CDR3 bases are TGTGCCTGTGTCGGTACAGGGGCCTTCTCCTACGAGCAGTACTTC. This sequence encodes CACVGTGAFSYEQYF.

The gene calls are TRBV4-3 and TRBJ1-5, with 7 bases aligning to TRBD1. V lost 0 bases to trimming and J lost 5 bases; unmatched junction nucleotides: 4. The CDR3 is 15 residues long. Per the germline V gene, CDR1 is LGHNA and CDR2 is YSLEER. CDR3 in DNA: TGCGCCAGCAGCCAAGACGCGACAGGGCATCAGCCCCAGCATTTT. Amino acid sequence: CASSQDATGHQPQHF.

This chain connects TRBV6-1 to TRBJ2-5; either TRBD1 or TRBD2 may fit D (5 bases each). The CDR3 loop spans 13 amino acids. Between the trimmed V and J ends, which lost 8 bases and 1 base, there was a span of 11 bases. Germline CDR1 MNHNS, CDR2 SASEGT. CDR3 loop: CASRRGPQETQYF. Written as DNA, the CDR3 is TGTGCCAGCCGACGGGGACCCCAAGAGACCCAGTACTTC.

The rearrangement uses TRBV6-1 and TRBJ1-5; a weak D match, TRBD1 (5 bases). Germline CDR1 reads MNHNS; CDR2 reads SASEGT. Trimming stripped 3 bases from V and 9 bases from J, with 9 bases between. This CDR3 comprises 12 residues. For the CDR3, the DNA is TGTGCCAGCAGTGAGGGGCCCCGGCCCCAGCATTTT. Protein: CASSEGPRPQHF.

This chain links TRBV15 with TRBJ2-7; D ambiguous. Per the germline V gene, CDR1 is LNHNV and CDR2 is YYDKDF (reference sequence). Trimming stripped 0 bases from V and 2 bases from J, with 17 bases between. This CDR3 comprises 17 residues. The CDR3 coding sequence is TGTGCCACCAGCAGAGATTCAAAGCGTACGTCTGCCTACGAGCAGTACTTC. Its protein product is CATSRDSKRTSAYEQYF.

The rearrangement joins TRBV5-1 to TRBJ1-2, with D perhaps matching TRBD1 (5 bases). The CDR3 is 14 residues long. Germline V gene sequence: CDR1 SGHRS, CDR2 YFSETQ. Trimming left V 0 bases short and J 4 bases short, with 10 bases between. The CDR3 loop is CASSLGRGLYGYTF. The CDR3 DNA reads TGCGCCAGCAGCTTGGGTCGGGGACTCTATGGCTACACCTTC.

The J gene is TRBJ2-1, the V gene TRBV7-2, with D maybe TRBD1 (6 bases). In germline, CDR1 is SGHTA, CDR2 FQGNSA. This CDR3 contains 14 residues. The germline V and J ends were trimmed by 2 bases and 8 bases, with 13 bases remaining between them. The CDR3 DNA follows: TGTGCCAGCAGCTTAAGCCCAGGACAGTATGAGCAGTTCTTC. Translation gives CASSLSPGQYEQFF. The complete variable domain, with remaining parts taken from reference TRBV7-2 and TRBJ2-1, reads GAGVSQSPSNKVTEKGKDVELRCDPISGHTALYWYRQSLGQGLEFLIYFQGNSAPDKSGLPSDRFSAERTGGSVSTLTIQRTQQEDSAVYLCASSLSPGQYEQFFGPGTRLTVL.

This chain uses TRBV2 with TRBJ2-3; D is tentatively TRBD1 or TRBD2 (6 bases each). V was shortened by 6 bases and J by 6 bases, with 10 bases between the two germline ends. This CDR3 has 12 residues. Per the germline V gene, CDR1 is SNHLY and CDR2 is FYNNEI. In nucleotides, the CDR3 is TGTGCCAGCAGGCCGGGGGCTGATACGCAGTATTTT. This codes for CASRPGADTQYF.

The rearrangement links TRBV7-9 to TRBJ2-3; 7 positions agree with TRBD1. Germline V lookup: CDR1 SEHNR, CDR2 FQNEAQ (reference sequence). After removal of 1 base from V and 2 bases from J, the junction contained 3 bases not matched to a gene. The CDR3 is 15 residues long. The CDR3 is CASSLGQGPTDTQYF. CDR3 DNA sequence: TGTGCCAGCAGCTTAGGACAGGGCCCCACAGATACGCAGTATTTT.

The V call is TRBV28, the J call TRBJ1-5, with D possibly matching TRBD1 (5 bases). Between the trimmed V and J ends, which lost 9 bases and 4 bases, there was a span of 16 bases. From germline, CDR1 is MDHEN and CDR2 SYDVKM. This CDR3 is 14 amino acids long. The CDR3 DNA reads TGTGCCAGTACTATCGGGGGACTTAATCAGCCCCAGCATTTT. Its translation: CASTIGGLNQPQHF.